This TCR beta chain came from a study of blood T cell repertoires in COVID-19. Measured with immunoSEQ multiplex PCR; TCRdb has only the in-frame clones, and not every one. The sample consists of about 140,000 clones, approximately 85% of them appearing once. The CDR3 consists of 14 residues. V lost 6 bases, J lost 6 bases, and 17 bases lay in between. CDR1 LNHDA and CDR2 SQIVND come from the germline V gene (reference sequence). This clonotype was sampled from a man between 45 and 60 years old with acute or convalescent COVID-19. Sequencing was carried out using peripheral blood. The J gene is TRBJ1-1, the V gene TRBV19; D is possibly TRBD1 (6 bases). The CDR3 here is CASSPQGGVPEAFF. The CDR3 region has the DNA TGTGCCAGTAGCCCACAGGGTGGGGTCCCTGAAGCTTTCTTT.